One sample yielded the 19 T cell receptor beta chains listed below, sequenced in a study of T cells after yellow fever vaccination. A single record per CDR3 protein comes from TCRdb applying MiXCR to the 5' RACE reads. The sample shows approximately 510,000 distinct CDR3 sequences, around a fifth of them seen only once. Sequencing used PBMCs, obtained roughly 20 days after the first yellow fever vaccination. These receptors all stem from a man aged 18-30 years who received the YFV17D yellow fever vaccine.

This clonotype came up a few times. This chain uses TRBV19 with TRBJ2-7; D gene ambiguous. V was cut by 10 bases and J by 2 bases, with 18 bases left in between. The CDR3 contains 14 residues. Germline assignment: CDR1 LNHDA and CDR2 SQIVND (reference sequence). CDR3 in amino acids: CATSIVGSTYEQYF. In nucleotides, the CDR3 is TGTGCCACCTCCATAGTGGGGTCCACCTACGAGCAGTACTTC.

This clonotype was seen only a few times. The chain links TRBV6-5 to TRBJ2-7, with D perhaps TRBD1 or TRBD2 (6 bases each). In germline, CDR1 is MNHEY, CDR2 SVGAGI. Trimming removed 0 bases at V and 0 bases at J, with 15 bases between. There are 17 residues in the CDR3. The CDR3 nucleotides read TGTGCCAGCAGTTACTCGATGCCGGGGGCTTTCTCCTACGAGCAGTACTTC. This sequence encodes CASSYSMPGAFSYEQYF.

The V call is TRBV7-7, the J call TRBJ2-3; 8 bases agree with TRBD2. Germline loops: CDR1 SSHAT, CDR2 FNYEAQ (reference sequence). After removal of 4 bases from V and 3 bases from J, the junction contained 12 bases not matched to a gene. CDR3 length: 17 amino acids. The CDR3 sequence: CASSSYRTGGGTDTQYF. DNA of the CDR3: TGTGCCAGCAGCTCCTACAGGACGGGGGGGGGTACAGATACGCAGTATTTT.

This clonotype was seen many times. The V gene is TRBV27, the J gene TRBJ2-5; 7 positions agree with TRBD1. With 1 base clipped from V and 5 bases from J, the junction kept 4 bases outside the gene matches. The CDR3 loop spans 14 amino acids. The germline CDR1 and CDR2 sequences are MNHEY and SMNVEV (reference sequence). Here the CDR3 reads CASSLWLGQETQYF. As DNA, the CDR3 is TGTGCCAGCAGTTTATGGTTGGGACAGGAGACCCAGTACTTC.

This clonotype was picked up many times. The chain carries TRBV12-3 or TRBV12-4 and TRBJ2-1, with D unclear. This CDR3 has 13 amino acids. V lost 6 bases to trimming and J lost 5 bases, with 11 bases between them. CDR3 DNA: TGTGCCAGCAGGGAGACTGGAAACAATGAGCAGTTCTTC. Its translation is CASRETGNNEQFF.

The V gene is TRBV20-1, the J gene TRBJ1-1, with 7 bases matching TRBD1. V lost 0 bases, J lost 6 bases, and 10 bases stayed unmatched. The CDR3 is 15 amino acids. Germline CDR1 DFQATT, CDR2 SNEGSKA (reference sequence). The CDR3 sequence: CSARDRRTGSPEAFF. In DNA, the CDR3 is TGCAGTGCTAGAGATCGCCGGACAGGCAGTCCTGAAGCTTTCTTT.

This clonotype came up a few times. The chain links TRBV4-2 to TRBJ2-1; 7 bases align to TRBD2. This CDR3 has 17 residues. The germline gives CDR1 LGHNA, CDR2 YNFKEQ. J lost 5 bases, V lost 2 bases, and 12 bases had no gene match. The CDR3 region is CASSQRPPGGSHNEQFF. In DNA form, the CDR3 reads TGTGCCAGCAGCCAAAGACCACCCGGGGGGTCCCACAATGAGCAGTTCTTC.

In its sample, this clonotype was seen a few times. The chain combines TRBV20-1 with TRBJ2-5, with a weak D call TRBD1 (7 bases). The V end lost 3 bases, the J end lost 4 bases, and 15 bases lay between the germline ends. Germline V CDR1 and CDR2: DFQATT, SNEGSKA (reference sequence). There are 14 residues in the CDR3. DNA of the CDR3: TGCAGTGCTAGGCGGCAGGGGGGAGGAGAGACCCAGTACTTC. This gives the protein CSARRQGGGETQYF.

This clonotype was detected only a few times. J is TRBJ2-7 and V is TRBV11-2; D is perhaps TRBD2 (7 bases). The V end lost 5 bases, the J end lost 3 bases, and 14 bases lay between the germline ends. This CDR3 contains 14 residues. Germline-derived CDR1 and CDR2 are SGHAT and FQNNGV. CDR3 residues: CASSIRGDYYEQYF. The CDR3 DNA follows: TGTGCCAGCAGCATAAGGGGGGACTACTACGAGCAGTACTTC.

In this sample, this clonotype turned up a few times. This chain joins TRBV12-3 or TRBV12-4 and TRBJ2-6, with no clear D. The CDR3 runs 14 residues. V was cut by 8 bases and J by 4 bases, with 12 bases left in between. CDR3 nucleotide sequence: TGTGCCAGCGCGCCCGGTGGGGGGGCCAACGTCCTGACTTTC. Protein product: CASAPGGGANVLTF.

The chain combines TRBV7-2 with TRBJ1-1, with D hard to call. Germline-derived CDR1 and CDR2 are SGHTA and FQGNSA. V was pared by 1 base and J by 6 bases, with 9 bases between. The CDR3 extends over 13 amino acids. The CDR3 loop is CASSLVSWAEAFF. The DNA for the CDR3 is TGTGCCAGCAGCTTAGTATCCTGGGCTGAAGCTTTCTTT.

This chain links TRBV4-2 with TRBJ2-4, with D unclear. CDR1 is LGHNA and CDR2 is YNFKEQ in the germline V gene. The CDR3 spans 11 residues. V was cut by 0 bases and J by 10 bases, with 4 bases left in between. The CDR3 sequence: CASSQDWIQYF. Written as DNA, the CDR3 is TGTGCCAGCAGCCAAGACTGGATTCAGTACTTC.

The chain has TRBV20-1 and TRBJ2-5; 7 bases map to TRBD2. The junction had 12 bases not matched to a gene; V was cut back by 3 bases and J by 5 bases. CDR3 length: 15 amino acids. Germline loops: CDR1 DFQATT, CDR2 SNEGSKA (reference sequence). The chain's CDR3 is CSASGGGGERETQYF. The CDR3 bases are TGCAGTGCTAGTGGGGGGGGTGGAGAGAGGGAGACCCAGTACTTC.

The chain joins TRBV12-3 or TRBV12-4 to TRBJ1-5; tentatively, D is TRBD1 (6 bases). The CDR3 contains 15 residues. The V end lost 6 bases, the J end lost 7 bases, and 19 bases lay between the germline ends. The CDR3 protein is CASSPAGRGTQPQHF. The CDR3 DNA follows: TGTGCCAGCAGCCCGGCGGGCAGGGGAACACAGCCCCAGCATTTT.

The V call is TRBV6-1, the J call TRBJ2-3; maybe TRBD2 (6 bases). Germline CDR1 and CDR2: MNHNS and SASEGT. V was clipped by 4 bases and J by 3 bases, with 14 bases between them. This CDR3 has 15 residues. The DNA of the CDR3 is TGTGCCAGCAGTGGTCCTGCGGCGGGGACAGATACGCAGTATTTT. This codes for CASSGPAAGTDTQYF.

This clonotype was seen only a few times. The chain recombines TRBV11-2 with TRBJ2-1; the match to TRBD2 covers 11 bases. The V and J ends lost 5 bases and 10 bases, in that order; junction bases with no gene match: 13. This CDR3 spans 16 amino acids. Germline CDR1 reads SGHAT; CDR2 reads FQNNGV. For the CDR3, the DNA is TGTGCCAGCAGCCCGCCTAGACTAGCGGGGTCTCGGGAGCAGTTCTTC. Amino acids: CASSPPRLAGSREQFF.

This clonotype was seen only a few times. The V gene is TRBV5-1, the J gene TRBJ1-1; a weak D match, TRBD1 (5 bases). Germline CDR1 is SGHRS and CDR2 is YFSETQ. The CDR3 sequence is 16 residues long. V was pared by 0 bases and J by 1 base, with 13 bases between. This chain's CDR3 is CASSLGALGTNTEAFF. CDR3 coding DNA: TGCGCCAGCAGCTTGGGGGCACTGGGGACGAACACTGAAGCTTTCTTT.

The J gene is TRBJ1-2, the V gene TRBV25-1; D possibly corresponds to TRBD1 (5 bases). This CDR3 spans 13 amino acids. CDR1 and CDR2 from the germline V gene are MGHDK and SYGVNS. Trimming cost V 5 bases and J 8 bases, with 15 bases left between them. This CDR3 reads CASSRGPRQGYTF. CDR3 coding DNA: TGTGCCAGCAGTAGGGGCCCCCGACAGGGCTACACCTTC.

This clonotype was seen more than once but under ten times. This rearrangement joins TRBV20-1 to TRBJ2-3; D remains unclear. The V end lost 1 base, the J end lost 5 bases, and 7 bases lay between the germline ends. Germline CDR1 and CDR2: DFQATT and SNEGSKA (reference sequence). The CDR3 has 12 residues. The CDR3 DNA reads TGCAGTGCTAGAGGTGGTGGAGATACGCAGTATTTT. Encoded protein: CSARGGGDTQYF.